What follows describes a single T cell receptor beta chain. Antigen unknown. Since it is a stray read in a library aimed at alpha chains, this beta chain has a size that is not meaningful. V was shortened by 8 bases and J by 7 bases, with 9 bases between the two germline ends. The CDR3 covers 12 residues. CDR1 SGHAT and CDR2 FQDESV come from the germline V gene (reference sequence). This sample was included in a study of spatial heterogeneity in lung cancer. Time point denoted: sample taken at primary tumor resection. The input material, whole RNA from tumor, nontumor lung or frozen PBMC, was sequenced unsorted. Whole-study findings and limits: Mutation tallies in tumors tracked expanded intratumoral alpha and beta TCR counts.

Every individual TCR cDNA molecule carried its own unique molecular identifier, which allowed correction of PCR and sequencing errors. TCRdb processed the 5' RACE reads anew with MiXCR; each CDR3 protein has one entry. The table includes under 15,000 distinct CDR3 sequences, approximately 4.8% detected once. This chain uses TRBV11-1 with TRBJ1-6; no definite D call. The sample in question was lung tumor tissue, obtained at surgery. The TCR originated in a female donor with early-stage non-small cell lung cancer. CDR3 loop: CASRDFNSPLHF. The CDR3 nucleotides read TGTGCCAGCCGGGATTTCAATTCACCCCTCCACTTT.